One sample yielded the 2 T cell receptor beta chains listed below, sequenced in a study of vaccination effects on CD4 cells after COVID-19. The data were produced by immunoSEQ multiplex PCR, yet TCRdb's version contains in-frame clones alone and is incomplete. The sample records tens of thousands of clones, 76% being singletons. Antigens for these TCRs are unknown. Once cultured for approximately 10 days, the cells underwent separation to obtain CD4+ T cells. PCR-confirmed SARS-CoV-2 infection occurred in the person between March and December 2020. Vaccination of participants consisted of two doses of either the BNT162b2 or mRNA-1273 vaccine. The sequencing here drew on CD4+ T cells from PBMCs cultured without peptide, taken after COVID-19 vaccination. Receptors originate from a human donor who had a prior SARS-CoV-2 infection.

This rearrangement joins TRBV6-5 to TRBJ2-6, with D unclear. V lost 0 bases and J lost 0, with 3 bases in between. Germline assignment: CDR1 MNHEY and CDR2 SVGAGI. This CDR3 has 15 residues. CDR3 loop: CASSYSSSGANVLTF. Here the CDR3 DNA reads TGTGCCAGCAGTTACTCAAGCTCTGGGGCCAACGTCCTGACTTTC.

V usage is TRBV7-2 and J usage is TRBJ1-1; D not resolved. Trimming shortened V by 4 bases and J by 3 bases, and 9 bases separated the two germline ends. The CDR3 is 13 residues long. Germline assignment: CDR1 SGHTA and CDR2 FQGNSA. The CDR3 nucleotides read TGTGCCAGCAGCTCAACCCATTACACTGAAGCTTTCTTT. Amino acids: CASSSTHYTEAFF.